The T cell receptor beta chain under discussion was sequenced for a study of blood T cells in healthy people across ages (dated by TCRdb to about 2015). Turning to the overall study: In model experiments, template switching captured about one uniquely barcoded TCR beta cDNA molecule for every two T cells. Using deep sequencing normalized with unique cDNA molecular identifiers, the study measured how TCR beta repertoire diversity changes with age. Donors were grouped into four age groups: young (average 16 years), middle-aged (around 39), aged (approximately 67) and long-lived (approximately 78). Donors of different ages were randomly distributed across sequencing lanes to avoid experimental bias. Using the same blood draw, the study looked at two additional independent replicas of 1 million unique cDNA reads for two donors, one aged 18 to 30 and the other aged 80 or older.

Donors were a few dozen systemically healthy Caucasian individuals from Russia aged roughly 6 to 100 years. Around 9.7 milliliters of peripheral blood were collected from each donor into EDTA-treated Vacutainer tubes. Ficoll-Paque density-gradient centrifugation was used to isolate PBMCs, with at least 6.5 million per sample. Trizol reagent was used to extract total RNA from PBMCs, with at least 5 micrograms per sample. Naive CD45RAhigh/CD27high T cell percentages were measured by flow cytometry on a PBMC aliquot from every donor. Turning to this clonotype: The specificity of this receptor is unknown. No clone much larger than this one lies a single base away; base qualities are absent.

Libraries were constructed by 5' RACE. The listed sequencing device is Illumina HiSeq 2500. A second PCR of about 6 to 12 cycles was run with a J-beta primer mix and a sample-barcoded 5' primer. A template-switch 5' adaptor carrying 12 random nucleotides introduced a unique molecular identifier onto each TCR beta cDNA molecule. Each sample yielded at least 2.5 million CDR3-containing paired-end reads. All of the RNA was converted into first-strand cDNA using the Mint cDNA synthesis kit, with a TRBC-specific oligonucleotide serving as the primer. Following uracil-DNA glycosylase treatment, a first 18-cycle PCR with universal primers M1SS and BC2_uni_R was performed on all cDNA. The source study handled its data this way. Normalization of each sample was performed by random selection of 1 million high-quality reads, each carrying a distinct molecular identifier. Reads sharing molecular identifiers were discarded rather than binned into consensus sequences. MiTCR, set to a Q25 quality threshold and the strictest error-elimination algorithm, was used for CDR3 identification, clonotype clustering and error correction. A nonparametric unseen species model using Euler transformation provided a lower-bound estimate of total TCR beta diversity. TCRdb itself trimmed the public reads at Q25 with fastp, ran MiXCR and retained productive beta chains. Entries are consolidated by CDR3 protein sequence, retaining the most common genes and DNA. The V and J calls follow TCRdb's processing rather than the paper's. A total of 1.5 million to 2 million distinct CDR3 sequences appear in this sample, 49% of them only once. The top ten clonotypes cover approximately 2.1% of the sample.

From the cysteine through the phenylalanine, the CDR3 covers 16 amino acids. The sequence is cut down to CDR3 DNA, 48 bases in frame from base 1. The germline V gene encodes CDR1 SGHRS and CDR2 YFSETQ. Trimming takes 7 bases from V and 4 bases from J, and the germline ends sit 23 bases apart. Beyond this particular receptor, the publication reports: Estimates of total diversity from one million sequenced T cells were regarded as lower bounds and underestimates. A strong correlation was found between observed TCR beta diversity and the percentage of naive T cells measured by flow cytometry. Bulk unsorted PBMC profiling prevented conclusive comparison of naive and antigen-experienced compartments. The long-lived group showed more naive CD4+ T cells, fewer expanded clones and increased TCR diversity than the aged group, suggesting age selection. The CMV infection status of donors was not known, potentially confounding age-related changes in expanded clonotypes. As age increased, observed TCR beta diversity per million T cells dropped in a roughly linear way, and a significant reduction was already evident by age 40.

Sequencing was done on a sample of blood. This receptor was identified in a woman in her 40s in good health. Here the chain combines TRBV5-1 and TRBJ2-5, with the D gene uncertain. Here the CDR3 is given as CASGLQAGRKVETQYF. The bases read TGCGCCAGCGGGCTCCAGGCCGGCAGGAAGGTAGAGACCCAGTACTTC.